One and the same sample provided the 30 T cell receptor beta chains below, sequenced in a study of T cell responses to AZD1222 COVID-19 vaccine. The table came from immunoSEQ multiplex PCR; TCRdb's copy has only in-frame clones and leaves some out. The data show 90,000 to 150,000 clones, roughly 88% seen once. The material sequenced was peripheral blood, taken on day 0 of AZD1222 vaccination. These receptors all stem from an adult in good health.

The chain employs TRBV15 and TRBJ1-6; 7 nucleotides line up with TRBD1. The CDR3 contains 15 residues. Germline loops: CDR1 LNHNV, CDR2 YYDKDF (reference sequence). V lost 3 bases, J lost 5 bases, and 4 bases stayed unmatched. The CDR3 DNA is TGTGCCACCAGCAGGGGGGACAGTAATAATTCACCCCTCCACTTT. Translating gives CATSRGDSNNSPLHF.

The CDR3 sequence: CASSLREGQGYGYTF. CDR3 nucleotide sequence: TGCGCCAGCAGCCTACGGGAAGGTCAGGGCTATGGCTACACCTTC. This chain connects TRBV4-1 to TRBJ1-2, with a possible D match to TRBD1 (5 bases). Trimming left V 4 bases short and J 4 bases short, with 16 bases between. Germline V gives CDR1 MGHRA, CDR2 YSYEKL. The CDR3 spans 15 residues.

This chain links TRBV6-1 with TRBJ1-5; 7 positions agree with TRBD1. With 3 bases clipped from V and 4 bases from J, the junction kept 3 bases outside the gene matches. The CDR3 spans 14 residues. Germline-derived CDR1 and CDR2 are MNHNS and SASEGT. The DNA for the CDR3 is TGTGCCAGCAGTGATCACAGGGGAAATCAGCCCCAGCATTTT. Its translation: CASSDHRGNQPQHF.

The chain couples TRBV6-2 or TRBV6-3 to TRBJ2-7, with 10 bases that match TRBD2. Germline V lookup: CDR1 MNHEY, CDR2 SVGEGT. CDR3 length: 15 residues. V lost 4 bases to trimming and J lost 1 base; unmatched junction nucleotides: 4. CDR3 sequence: CASSSSGGRSYEQYF. In nucleotides, the CDR3 is TGTGCCAGCAGTTCTAGCGGGGGAAGGTCCTACGAGCAGTACTTC.

CDR3 coding DNA: TGTGCCAGCAGTTCCCGACCACCATACTCTGGAAACACCATATATTTT. Protein product: CASSSRPPYSGNTIYF. J is TRBJ1-3 and V is TRBV27; D not resolved. The CDR3 is made up of 16 amino acids. The V end lost 4 bases, the J end lost 0 bases, and 13 bases lay between the germline ends. Germline CDR1 is MNHEY and CDR2 is SMNVEV (reference sequence).

In its sample, this clone was seen once. The chain couples TRBV11-2 to TRBJ1-1; D not resolved. Trimming shortened V by 0 bases and J by 2 bases, and 4 bases separated the two germline ends. CDR3 length equals 13 residues. Germline CDR1 is SGHAT and CDR2 is FQNNGV. The CDR3 reads CASSLDINTEAFF. The CDR3, as DNA: TGTGCCAGCAGCTTAGATATCAACACTGAAGCTTTCTTT.

This chain links TRBV4-2 with TRBJ1-1, with 8 bases matching TRBD1. Germline V gives CDR1 LGHNA, CDR2 YNFKEQ. The CDR3 runs to 17 residues. Trimming took 0 bases from V and 5 from J; bases not matched to a gene: 11. In nucleotides, the CDR3 is TGTGCCAGCAGCCAAGAGTTAGTGCAGGGGGCAGGGACTGAAGCTTTCTTT. Residues: CASSQELVQGAGTEAFF.

The J gene is TRBJ1-5, the V gene TRBV2; 7 bases are shared with TRBD1. Germline CDR1 and CDR2: SNHLY and FYNNEI. The V gene end was trimmed by 4 bases and the J gene end by 2 bases; junction bases not matched to a gene: 8. The CDR3 totals 16 residues. CDR3 sequence: CASSVGGRFGNQPQHF. The CDR3 DNA sequence: TGTGCCAGCAGTGTAGGGGGCCGGTTTGGCAATCAGCCCCAGCATTTT.

The gene calls are TRBV7-9 and TRBJ1-3; the D is unclear. Germline V gene lookup returns CDR1 SEHNR and CDR2 FQNEAQ (reference sequence). The V end lost 0 bases, the J end lost 1 base, and 10 bases lay between the germline ends. The length of the CDR3 is 16 residues. The CDR3 loop is CASSLAGMISGNTIYF. The DNA for the CDR3 is TGTGCCAGCAGCTTAGCGGGGATGATATCTGGAAACACCATATATTTT.

The V gene is TRBV29-1, the J gene TRBJ1-5; D gene unclear. Germline CDR1 is SQVTM and CDR2 is ANQGSEA. The germline V and J ends were trimmed by 4 bases and 6 bases, with 13 bases remaining between them. The CDR3 consists of 13 residues. This CDR3 reads CSVVLAVGQPQHF. For the CDR3, the DNA is TGCAGCGTTGTACTGGCAGTAGGTCAGCCCCAGCATTTT.

This chain connects TRBV4-1 to TRBJ2-3; 12 nucleotides line up with TRBD2. Germline CDR1 and CDR2: MGHRA and YSYEKL. This CDR3 region has 21 residues. Unmatched junction bases numbered 16, after V lost 3 bases and J lost 0 bases. CDR3 DNA sequence: TGCGCCAGCAGCCATGTTCCGGGACTAGCGGGTGCCTCTCCAAGCACAGATACGCAGTATTTT. It yields the protein CASSHVPGLAGASPSTDTQYF.

The chain combines TRBV7-8 with TRBJ2-1; 10 bases align to TRBD2. Unmatched junction bases numbered 7, after V lost 4 bases and J lost 4 bases. Per the germline V gene, CDR1 is SGHVS and CDR2 is FQNEAQ. CDR3 length: 16 amino acids. CDR3 sequence reads: CASSSNSGGTYNEQFF. The CDR3 DNA reads TGTGCCAGCAGCTCCAATAGCGGGGGGACATACAATGAGCAGTTCTTC. Full variable domain (missing parts from reference TRBV7-8 and TRBJ2-1): GAGVSQSPRYKVAKRGQDVALRCDPISGHVSLFWYQQALGQGPEFLTYFQNEAQLDKSGLPSDRFFAERPEGSVSTLKIQRTQQEDSAVYLCASSSNSGGTYNEQFFGPGTRLTVL.

The gene calls are TRBV5-8 and TRBJ2-5; D ambiguous. The CDR3 covers 13 residues. V was trimmed by 0 bases and J by 4 bases, leaving 7 bases between them. Germline CDR1 and CDR2: SGHTS and YDEGEE. Here the CDR3 DNA reads TGTGCCAGCAGCTTGGGCCTTCGAGAGACCCAGTACTTC. Translating it yields CASSLGLRETQYF.

V gene TRBV6-6 combines with J gene TRBJ1-3; D is ambiguous. The CDR3 loop spans 17 amino acids. Trimming removed 5 bases at V and 3 bases at J, with 20 bases between. CDR1 is MNHNY and CDR2 is SVGAGI in the germline V gene (reference sequence). Here the CDR3 DNA reads TGTGCCAGCAGTCCGGGAAGGGCGCCCAGGTTTGGAAACACCATATATTTT. Translated, it gives CASSPGRAPRFGNTIYF.

A word on this clone: The identical CDR3 is also encoded by other nucleotide sequences in the sample. The genes are TRBV7-2 and TRBJ2-2, with D uncertain. V lost 2 bases, J lost 3 bases, and 1 base lay in between. Germline CDR1 reads SGHTA; CDR2 reads FQGNSA. The CDR3 totals 12 residues. The CDR3 region is CASSLYTGELFF. CDR3 DNA sequence: TGTGCCAGCAGCTTATACACCGGGGAGCTGTTTTTT.

As DNA, the CDR3 is TGTGCCAGCAGTTTAGGGGGGAGGACTGAAGCTTTCTTT. Translating it yields CASSLGGRTEAFF. The chain carries TRBV28 and TRBJ1-1; a possible D gene is TRBD1 (5 bases). Germline loops: CDR1 MDHEN, CDR2 SYDVKM. This CDR3 comprises 13 residues. Trimming cost V 2 bases and J 5 bases, with 9 bases left between them.

This chain joins TRBV4-1 and TRBJ2-7; 15 bases are a match to TRBD2. CDR1 is MGHRA and CDR2 is YSYEKL in the germline V gene. V lost 1 base, J lost 6 bases, and 7 bases stayed unmatched. The CDR3 is 17 residues long. CDR3 DNA: TGCGCCAGCAGCCAAGGGACTAGCGGGGGGGTCGTCGCCGAGCAGTACTTC. Its protein is CASSQGTSGGVVAEQYF.

This clone appeared a single time. The CDR3 sequence: CASSYTDTQYF. The CDR3 DNA reads as TGTGCCAGCAGCTACACAGATACGCAGTATTTT. The chain recombines TRBV7-6 with TRBJ2-3; no reliable D call. Trimming took off 4 bases at V and 2 bases at J, with 1 base between the two ends. Germline V gene lookup returns CDR1 SGHVS and CDR2 FNYEAQ. CDR3 length equals 11 residues.

This rearrangement joins TRBV5-4 to TRBJ1-2; no reliable D call. CDR1 SGHNT and CDR2 YYREEE come from the germline V gene (reference sequence). The V and J ends lost 0 bases and 10 bases respectively, with 7 bases between them. This CDR3 has 11 amino acids. The CDR3 reads CASSLGGDYTF. For the CDR3, the DNA is TGTGCCAGCAGCTTGGGGGGTGACTACACCTTC.

V is TRBV3-1 (or the pseudogene TRBV3-2) and J is TRBJ2-2; D perhaps matches TRBD2 (7 bases). Germline V gene sequence: CDR1 LGHDT, CDR2 YNNKEL (reference sequence). The V gene lost 2 bases and the J gene lost 1 base, with 8 bases spanning the gap. The CDR3 spans 15 residues. CDR3 bases: TGTGCCAGCAGCCAAAGGGGGGGGAACACCGGGGAGCTGTTTTTT. This gives the protein CASSQRGGNTGELFF.

V gene TRBV19 combines with J gene TRBJ1-5; D is undetermined. The ends were cut back, 4 bases at V and 2 bases at J, with 12 bases in the middle. Looked up from germline, CDR1 is LNHDA and CDR2 is SQIVND (reference sequence). The CDR3 runs to 15 residues. CDR3 residues: CASSTVARGNQPQHF. The CDR3 nucleotides are TGTGCCAGTAGTACGGTCGCGAGGGGCAATCAGCCCCAGCATTTT.

The J gene is TRBJ2-1, the V gene TRBV28, with 7 nucleotides matching TRBD2. This CDR3 is 15 amino acids long. Losses at the gene ends were 6 bases for V and 4 bases for J; bases not matched to a gene: 9. Germline V gene lookup returns CDR1 MDHEN and CDR2 SYDVKM. CDR3 sequence reads: CASRLGASGYNEQFF. The CDR3 DNA reads TGTGCCAGCAGGCTCGGAGCTAGCGGTTACAATGAGCAGTTCTTC.

The chain couples TRBV3-1 (or the pseudogene TRBV3-2) to TRBJ2-5; weak D call: TRBD1 (5 bases). With 0 bases removed from V and 2 bases from J, the gap between germline ends came to 13 bases. There are 16 residues in the CDR3. In germline, CDR1 is LGHDT, CDR2 YNNKEL (reference sequence). This CDR3 is CASSQEEGAVQETQYF. The CDR3 region has the DNA TGTGCCAGCAGCCAAGAAGAAGGGGCAGTTCAAGAGACCCAGTACTTC.

The J gene is TRBJ2-1, the V gene TRBV7-2; 8 bases fit TRBD1. The trim removed 6 bases at V and 7 bases at J, leaving 11 bases unmatched. The CDR3 spans 15 residues. In germline, CDR1 is SGHTA, CDR2 FQGNSA. CDR3 protein: CASRNGQGLWNEQFF. CDR3 DNA: TGTGCCAGCAGGAACGGACAGGGTCTTTGGAATGAGCAGTTCTTC.

This clone was counted between two and nine times. This chain connects TRBV19 to TRBJ1-3, with D perhaps matching TRBD1 (5 bases). The CDR3 loop spans 16 amino acids. The V and J ends lost 5 bases and 3 bases respectively, with 17 bases between them. Germline CDR1 and CDR2: LNHDA and SQIVND (reference sequence). In DNA form, the CDR3 reads TGTGCCAGTAGTCCCCAGGGTCAACTGGGTGGAAACACCATATATTTT. This codes for CASSPQGQLGGNTIYF.

This chain connects TRBV18 to TRBJ1-1; no clear D. The CDR3 has 15 amino acids. Trimming removed 0 bases from V and 0 bases from J, with 8 bases in between. The germline CDR1 and CDR2 sequences are KGHSH and LQKENI. The CDR3 loop is CASSPPAGMNTEAFF. CDR3 coding DNA: TGTGCCAGCTCACCACCCGCGGGAATGAACACTGAAGCTTTCTTT. Supplemented by reference TRBV18 and TRBJ1-1, the full variable domain reads NAGVMQNPRHLVRRRGQEARLRCSPMKGHSHVYWYRQLPEEGLKFMVYLQKENIIDESGMPKERFSAEFPKEGPSILRIQQVVRGDSAAYFCASSPPAGMNTEAFFGQGTRLTVV.

The chain combines TRBV7-2 with TRBJ2-7, with D perhaps TRBD2 (5 bases). Trimming removed 5 bases from V and 2 bases from J, with 13 bases in between. Germline V gene sequence: CDR1 SGHTA, CDR2 FQGNSA. The CDR3 is 14 amino acids. Written as DNA, the CDR3 is TGTGCCAGCAGCCCGTCGGACGGGGCCTACGAGCAGTACTTC. Encoded protein: CASSPSDGAYEQYF.

The chain combines TRBV18 with TRBJ1-4; D remains ambiguous. The V end was cut by 4 bases, the J end by 3 bases, with 18 bases between. The CDR3 is 17 residues long. Germline V lookup: CDR1 KGHSH, CDR2 LQKENI. As DNA, the CDR3 is TGTGCCAGCTCACGGACTTTTACGAAAGAAGCTAATGAAAAACTGTTTTTT. It codes for CASSRTFTKEANEKLFF. Using reference TRBV18 and TRBJ1-4 for the parts outside the CDR3, the full variable domain is NAGVMQNPRHLVRRRGQEARLRCSPMKGHSHVYWYRQLPEEGLKFMVYLQKENIIDESGMPKERFSAEFPKEGPSILRIQQVVRGDSAAYFCASSRTFTKEANEKLFFGSGTQLSVL.

V and J are TRBV6-5 and TRBJ2-2; 7 bases agree with TRBD1. CDR3 length: 14 residues. V was pared by 2 bases and J by 4 bases, with 1 base of the junction left unmatched. Germline-derived CDR1 and CDR2 are MNHEY and SVGAGI. The CDR3, as DNA: TGTGCCAGCAGTTACAGGGGGCCCACCGGGGAGCTGTTTTTT. Translating gives CASSYRGPTGELFF.

A note on this clone: This sequence is one base from a far larger clone and is likely a read error. This chain uses TRBV4-1 with TRBJ2-5, with D tentatively TRBD2 (6 bases). Germline V gene sequence: CDR1 MGHRA, CDR2 YSYEKL. The length of the CDR3 is 15 residues. The CDR3 here is CATSPQWDSRETQYF. CDR3 in DNA: TGCGCCACCAGCCCTCAGTGGGACTCTCGGGAGACCCAGTACTTC.